The 11 T cell receptor beta chains reported below all come from one sample, sequenced in a study of control samples from healthy donors and cancer patients. Sequencing was performed with immunoSEQ multiplex PCR; in TCRdb, only in-frame clones are kept and a portion is missing. This sample has approximately 150,000 clones; 75% to 95% occur once, and the top ten carry more than 3%. The sequenced sample consisted of blood. These receptors were taken from a man aged 25 to 40 in good health.

The chain recombines TRBV30 with TRBJ1-1, with D hard to call. V gave up 4 bases and J gave up 3 bases, with 6 bases separating them. The germline V gene has CDR1 GTSNPN and CDR2 SVGIG (reference sequence). The CDR3 is 11 amino acids. CDR3 residues: CAWTRDTEAFF. The CDR3 DNA reads TGTGCCTGGACCCGGGACACTGAAGCTTTCTTT. Full variable domain (missing parts from reference TRBV30 and TRBJ1-1): SQTIHQWPATLVQPVGSPLSLECTVEGTSNPNLYWYRQAAGRGLQLLFYSVGIGQISSEVPQNLSASRPQDRQFILSSKKLLLSDSGFYLCAWTRDTEAFFGQGTRLTVV.

V gene TRBV12-5 combines with J gene TRBJ2-1; tentatively, D is TRBD2 (7 bases). The CDR3 contains 16 residues. Per the germline V gene, CDR1 is LGHNT and CDR2 is FRNRAP. The V gene lost 2 bases and the J gene lost 3 bases, with 14 bases spanning the gap. The CDR3 sequence: CASGLSLGGHYNEQFF. DNA of the CDR3: TGTGCTAGTGGTTTGTCTCTGGGGGGGCACTACAATGAGCAGTTCTTC.

The sample holds one count of this clone. The J gene is TRBJ1-3, the V gene TRBV27, with D perhaps matching TRBD1 (5 bases). The CDR3 extends over 17 amino acids. The germline V gene has CDR1 MNHEY and CDR2 SMNVEV (reference sequence). V dropped 5 bases and J dropped 0 bases, with 17 bases sitting between them. The CDR3 is CASSPLKGPVSGNTIYF. DNA for the CDR3: TGTGCCAGCAGTCCCCTGAAGGGGCCGGTCTCTGGAAACACCATATATTTT.

The chain is built from TRBV11-2 and TRBJ2-3, with D perhaps matching TRBD2 (7 bases). Trimming stripped 4 bases from V and 3 bases from J, with 17 bases between. Germline assignment: CDR1 SGHAT and CDR2 FQNNGV. This CDR3 contains 16 residues. CDR3 loop: CASSSLPGGGTDTQYF. Here the CDR3 DNA reads TGTGCCAGCAGCTCTCTCCCGGGGGGCGGGACAGATACGCAGTATTTT.

This clone came up a few times. The chain links TRBV4-1 to TRBJ1-6, with D uncertain. Germline loops: CDR1 MGHRA, CDR2 YSYEKL. Trimming removed 1 base from V and 9 bases from J, with 10 bases in between. The CDR3 is 14 residues long. This chain's CDR3 is CASSQVPGVSPLHF. CDR3 DNA: TGCGCCAGCAGCCAAGTCCCGGGAGTTTCACCCCTCCACTTT.

The rearrangement uses TRBV19 and TRBJ2-7; weak D call: TRBD2 (6 bases). The CDR3 contains 12 residues. Germline V gives CDR1 LNHDA, CDR2 SQIVND (reference sequence). V lost 3 bases and J lost 5, with 8 bases in between. CDR3 nucleotides: TGTGCCAGTAGTATGGGGGGAAACGAGCAGTACTTC. Encoded protein: CASSMGGNEQYF.

The J gene is TRBJ1-5, the V gene TRBV4-1, with a weak D call TRBD1 (5 bases). The CDR3 spans 17 residues. Germline V gene sequence: CDR1 MGHRA, CDR2 YSYEKL. V lost 1 base to trimming and J lost 4 bases, with 17 bases between them. The CDR3 coding sequence is TGCGCCAGCAGCCAAGGGGGGGGAGGGGCTGGAAATCAGCCCCAGCATTTT. It codes for CASSQGGGGAGNQPQHF.

The gene calls are TRBV27 and TRBJ2-7; perhaps TRBD2 as D (7 bases). The length of the CDR3 is 13 residues. CDR1 and CDR2 from the germline V gene are MNHEY and SMNVEV (reference sequence). The V gene lost 6 bases and the J gene lost 7 bases, with 16 bases spanning the gap. Here the CDR3 DNA reads TGTGCCAGCAGCCACGGAGGGGGGGCTGAGCAGTACTTC. Translating it yields CASSHGGGAEQYF.

The chain has TRBV28 and TRBJ1-5; 7 nucleotides align to TRBD1. V shed 5 bases and J 7 bases; nucleotides not matched to a gene: 8. Germline V lookup: CDR1 MDHEN, CDR2 SYDVKM. The CDR3 has 14 amino acids. The CDR3 region is CASSLPTGTQPQHF. The DNA for the CDR3 is TGTGCCAGCAGTCTCCCGACAGGGACGCAGCCCCAGCATTTT.

This clone appeared a single time. The J gene is TRBJ2-1, the V gene TRBV5-4; 8 nucleotides agree with TRBD2. V trimming: 6 bases; J trimming: 10 bases; junction bases outside the gene matches: 12. The CDR3 is made up of 14 amino acids. Per germline, CDR1 SGHNT and CDR2 YYREEE (reference sequence). DNA for the CDR3: TGTGCCAGCAACCCAGGGTTCGGGGGGGCGGAGCAGTTCTTC. Amino acids: CASNPGFGGAEQFF.

In its sample, this clone was seen a few times. V usage is TRBV12-3 or TRBV12-4 and J usage is TRBJ1-6; TRBD1 agrees at 7 bases. After removal of 6 bases from V and 9 bases from J, the junction contained 2 bases not matched to a gene. The CDR3 spans 12 residues. The CDR3 bases are TGTGCCAGCAGAGGGGGCTCTTCACCCCTCCACTTT. Protein: CASRGGSSPLHF.